These 16 T cell receptor beta chains came from one sample sequenced in a study of blood T cell repertoires in COVID-19. Repertoires were generated with immunoSEQ multiplex PCR, while TCRdb's copy carries only in-frame clones and drops some. The repertoire holds over 250,000 clones, with about 89% as singletons. Sample: PBMCs or T cells enriched from blood (not recorded which). These receptors originate from a woman younger than 30 who had recovered from COVID-19.

The chain carries TRBV6-5 and TRBJ2-7; maybe TRBD2 (5 bases). The germline V gene encodes CDR1 MNHEY and CDR2 SVGAGI. The CDR3 is made up of 14 amino acids. V lost 6 bases to trimming and J lost 6 bases, with 18 bases between them. The DNA for the CDR3 is TGTGCCAGCAGCCGTCGGCGGGTGGGCGCCGAGCAGTACTTC. It specifies CASSRRRVGAEQYF.

The chain joins TRBV7-2 to TRBJ2-3, with TRBD2 identical over 11 bases. There are 17 residues in the CDR3. V dropped 1 base and J dropped 2; count of bases not matched to a gene: 5. Germline V lookup: CDR1 SGHTA, CDR2 FQGNSA. CDR3 amino acids: CASSLGTSGLSTDTQYF. DNA of the CDR3: TGTGCCAGCAGCTTAGGGACTAGCGGGTTGTCCACAGATACGCAGTATTTT.

The J gene is TRBJ1-1, the V gene TRBV5-5; D remains unclear. The V gene's germline CDR1 is SGHKS and CDR2 YYEKEE (reference sequence). CDR3 size: 13 residues. V was trimmed by 1 base and J by 0 bases, leaving 4 bases between them. The CDR3 sequence is CASSLNMNTEAFF. The CDR3 DNA follows: TGTGCCAGCAGCTTGAACATGAACACTGAAGCTTTCTTT.

This chain uses TRBV4-1 with TRBJ2-7; D ambiguous. V was shortened by 0 bases and J by 2 bases, with 11 bases between the two germline ends. Germline V lookup: CDR1 MGHRA, CDR2 YSYEKL. The CDR3 is 15 residues long. The CDR3 sequence is CASSQDPGLTYEQYF. CDR3 in DNA: TGCGCCAGCAGCCAAGATCCGGGTCTAACCTACGAGCAGTACTTC.

This rearrangement joins TRBV29-1 to TRBJ2-5, with D unclear. V was clipped by 4 bases and J by 5 bases, with 11 bases between them. CDR3 length: 12 residues. Germline V gene sequence: CDR1 SQVTM, CDR2 ANQGSEA. CDR3 bases: TGCAGCGTTGTTTCCAGTATGGAGACCCAGTACTTC. This sequence encodes CSVVSSMETQYF.

This clone came up once. The chain has TRBV27 and TRBJ1-5; perhaps TRBD1 as D (6 bases). V lost 6 bases and J lost 7, with 16 bases in between. Germline-derived CDR1 and CDR2 are MNHEY and SMNVEV (reference sequence). CDR3 length: 14 amino acids. CDR3 sequence: CASSLGQPGQPQHF. CDR3 nucleotide sequence: TGTGCCAGCAGCCTGGGACAACCGGGACAGCCCCAGCATTTT.

This sequence joins TRBV3-1 (or the pseudogene TRBV3-2) and TRBJ1-1; TRBD1 matches at 9 bases. This CDR3 region has 15 residues. CDR1 and CDR2 (germline): LGHDT, YNNKEL (reference sequence). V lost 0 bases, J lost 5 bases, and 4 bases stayed unmatched. As DNA, the CDR3 is TGTGCCAGCAGCCAAGAAGTACAGGGGGCTACTGAAGCTTTCTTT. Its translation is CASSQEVQGATEAFF.

The chain couples TRBV24-1 to TRBJ2-1; 8 bases are shared with TRBD1. From germline, CDR1 is KGHDR and CDR2 SFDVKD. CDR3 size: 13 residues. With V trimmed by 3 bases and J by 16 bases, 10 bases remained unmatched. The CDR3 spells CATSDPGQGTHFF. CDR3 sequence (DNA): TGTGCCACCAGTGATCCCGGACAGGGAACCCACTTCTTC.

The count of this clone is one. This chain joins TRBV28 and TRBJ2-1; 8 bases are shared with TRBD1. Germline values: CDR1 MDHEN, CDR2 SYDVKM. The trim removed 4 bases at V and 8 bases at J, leaving 13 bases unmatched. This CDR3 is built from 16 residues. The CDR3 DNA sequence: TGTGCCAGCAGTTCCTACACAGGGGGAATTTGGCATGAGCAGTTCTTC. This sequence encodes CASSSYTGGIWHEQFF.

The chain carries TRBV5-1 and TRBJ2-7, with a tentative D call TRBD2 (5 bases). Trimming took off 4 bases at V and 2 bases at J, with 16 bases between the two ends. The CDR3 covers 15 residues. CDR1 and CDR2 from the germline V gene are SGHRS and YFSETQ. CDR3 sequence: CASSVGGVPTYEQYF. The CDR3 DNA reads TGCGCCAGCAGCGTCGGAGGAGTACCTACCTACGAGCAGTACTTC.

The V and J genes are TRBV10-3 and TRBJ1-6, with D uncertain. Per the germline V gene, CDR1 is ENHRY and CDR2 is SYGVKD. The CDR3 has 13 residues. The V end lost 7 bases, the J end lost 0 bases, and 4 bases lay between the germline ends. CDR3 loop: CAITGSYNSPLHF. CDR3 bases: TGTGCCATCACCGGCTCCTATAATTCACCCCTCCACTTT.

This clone has a single count. The chain couples TRBV7-2 to TRBJ2-7, with 9 bases lining up with TRBD1. V shed 5 bases and J 3 bases; nucleotides not matched to a gene: 14. The germline V gene encodes CDR1 SGHTA and CDR2 FQGNSA. The CDR3 covers 17 residues. The CDR3 protein is CASSPRRLGQGYYEQYF. CDR3 sequence (DNA): TGTGCCAGCAGCCCGAGACGGTTGGGACAGGGTTACTACGAGCAGTACTTC.

CDR3 protein: CASSRGQILSYEQYF. CDR3 bases: TGTGCCAGCAGTCGGGGACAGATCCTCTCCTACGAGCAGTACTTC. The rearrangement joins TRBV6-5 to TRBJ2-7; 7 bases map to TRBD1. The trim removed 5 bases at V and 0 bases at J, leaving 7 bases unmatched. Germline V lookup: CDR1 MNHEY, CDR2 SVGAGI. This CDR3 is built from 15 residues.

This rearrangement joins TRBV27 to TRBJ1-2; D ambiguous. Germline CDR1 is MNHEY and CDR2 is SMNVEV (reference sequence). Trimming pared 2 bases from V and 4 bases from J, leaving 8 bases between. The CDR3 contains 13 residues. The CDR3 spells CASSLQATYGYTF. CDR3 nucleotides: TGTGCCAGCAGTTTACAGGCCACCTATGGCTACACCTTC.

For the CDR3, the DNA is TGTGCCAGCAGCTTCCGACAGGGACCTGGAAACACCATATATTTT. Amino acids: CASSFRQGPGNTIYF. J is TRBJ1-3 and V is TRBV7-6, with 7 bases lining up with TRBD1. CDR1 and CDR2 from the germline V gene are SGHVS and FNYEAQ. There are 15 residues in the CDR3. J was trimmed by 2 bases and V by 3 bases; bases with no gene match: 4.

This clone was seen a handful of times. This chain joins TRBV24-1 and TRBJ2-7, with no clear D. The CDR3 loop spans 14 amino acids. Trimming pared 2 bases from V and 1 base from J, leaving 8 bases between. CDR1 and CDR2 from the germline V gene are KGHDR and SFDVKD. CDR3: CATSDSTPSYEQYF. CDR3 in DNA: TGTGCCACCAGTGATTCGACACCTTCCTACGAGCAGTACTTC.